Presented here are 25 T cell receptor beta chains from one specimen sequenced in a study of Graves' ophthalmopathy and Graves' hyperthyroidism. The sequenced template was RNA, covering the TCR beta CDR3 region. RT-PCR with HTBI primers came first, then second-round multiplex PCR. MiXCR was run by TCRdb on the multiplex PCR reads, yielding one entry per CDR3 protein. Here the sample spans some 350,000 distinct CDR3 sequences, about 15% being singletons. Sequencing used peripheral blood. The receptors come from an adult woman with stable Graves' hyperthyroidism.

The J gene is TRBJ1-2, the V gene TRBV6-5; 9 nucleotides match TRBD1. With V trimmed by 2 bases and J by 0 bases, 4 bases remained unmatched. This CDR3 is 16 amino acids long. CDR1 MNHEY and CDR2 SVGAGI come from the germline V gene. This CDR3 reads CASSYPGTGTNYGYTF. The CDR3 DNA reads TGTGCCAGCAGTTACCCCGGGACAGGGACTAACTATGGCTACACCTTC.

This clonotype was observed many times. V gene TRBV20-1 combines with J gene TRBJ2-7; no clear D gene. CDR3 size: 12 residues. Looked up from germline, CDR1 is DFQATT and CDR2 is SNEGSKA (reference sequence). V was clipped by 0 bases and J by 4 bases, with 7 bases between them. CDR3 nucleotides: TGCAGTGCTAGAGAAGAACGTTACGAGCAGTACTTC. The encoded protein is CSAREERYEQYF.

This clonotype came up many times. V is TRBV6-5 and J is TRBJ2-2; D may be TRBD2 (5 bases). This CDR3 is built from 14 residues. The V and J ends lost 5 bases and 6 bases respectively, with 13 bases between them. Germline CDR1 and CDR2: MNHEY and SVGAGI. DNA for the CDR3: TGTGCCAGCAGTCACCGTCAGAGGGCCGGGGAGCTGTTTTTT. Translated, it gives CASSHRQRAGELFF.

This clonotype was observed at least ten times. V usage is TRBV7-8 and J usage is TRBJ2-5; the D is unclear. Germline CDR1 is SGHVS and CDR2 is FQNEAQ. V was trimmed by 5 bases and J by 7 bases, leaving 8 bases between them. The CDR3 covers 11 residues. The DNA of the CDR3 is TGTGCCAGCAGCCCGTCAGGGACCCAGTACTTC. This encodes CASSPSGTQYF.

This clonotype was counted many times. V is TRBV12-3 or TRBV12-4 and J is TRBJ2-7, with D maybe TRBD2 (6 bases). The ends were cut back, 5 bases at V and 6 bases at J, with 23 bases in the middle. The CDR3 contains 16 residues. The CDR3 coding sequence is TGTGCCAGCAGTCCAAAGGGGCTAGCGTTTGCTGTCGAGCAGTACTTC. It is translated as CASSPKGLAFAVEQYF.

The table lists this clonotype with a count of one. This chain joins TRBV6-5 and TRBJ1-2; TRBD1 agrees at 8 bases. The CDR3 is 13 residues long. With 4 bases clipped from V and 9 bases from J, the junction kept 7 bases outside the gene matches. The germline CDR1 and CDR2 sequences are MNHEY and SVGAGI. The CDR3 DNA reads TGTGCCAGCAGTTCCCCAGGGGGCCGGAGCTACACCTTC. Translated: CASSSPGGRSYTF.

This clonotype was recorded many times. This chain connects TRBV20-1 to TRBJ2-2; a possible D gene is TRBD1 (6 bases). The V gene's germline CDR1 is DFQATT and CDR2 SNEGSKA (reference sequence). This CDR3 contains 14 residues. Between the trimmed V and J ends, which lost 4 bases and 1 base, there was a span of 10 bases. The CDR3 region has the DNA TGCAGTGCTACGGGACACCTGAACACCGGGGAGCTGTTTTTT. Translated: CSATGHLNTGELFF.

This clonotype was observed at least ten times. This chain links TRBV20-1 with TRBJ2-7; no clear D gene. This CDR3 comprises 11 residues. V dropped 4 bases and J dropped 3 bases, with 7 bases sitting between them. Germline CDR1 reads DFQATT; CDR2 reads SNEGSKA (reference sequence). In nucleotides, the CDR3 is TGCAGTGCTAATCGAATCTACGAGCAGTACTTC. The encoded protein is CSANRIYEQYF.

There are many counts of this clonotype. The gene calls are TRBV29-1 and TRBJ2-5, with TRBD1 matching over 10 bases. CDR1 is SQVTM, CDR2 ANQGSEA, per germline. CDR3 length: 16 amino acids. Unmatched junction bases numbered 10, after V lost 4 bases and J lost 2 bases. The DNA of the CDR3 is TGCAGCGTTGGGGGGGGGACAGGGGCTGTTCAAGAGACCCAGTACTTC. Its protein is CSVGGGTGAVQETQYF. Based on the CDR3 plus reference TRBV29-1 and TRBJ2-5, the full variable domain is SAVISQKPSRDICQRGTSLTIQCQVDSQVTMMFWYRQQPGQSLTLIATANQGSEATYESGFVIDKFPISRPNLTFSTLTVSNMSPEDSSIYLCSVGGGTGAVQETQYFGPGTRLLVL.

In its sample, this clonotype was seen many times. The chain joins TRBV5-1 to TRBJ2-7; TRBD2 agrees at 8 bases. CDR1 is SGHRS, CDR2 YFSETQ, per germline. Trimming removed 0 bases from V and 3 bases from J; junction bases left unmatched: 5. The CDR3 has 15 amino acids. CDR3 coding DNA: TGCGCCAGCAGCTTGGGGACTAGCTCCTACTACGAGCAGTACTTC. Its protein product is CASSLGTSSYYEQYF.

Ten or more counts support this clonotype. DNA of the CDR3: TGTGCCAGCAGCTCAATAGACACCCAATACGAGCAGTACTTC. Translation: CASSSIDTQYEQYF. V and J are TRBV28 and TRBJ2-7; no reliable D call. Looked up from germline, CDR1 is MDHEN and CDR2 is SYDVKM. CDR3 length equals 14 residues. Deletions cut 6 bases from V and 4 bases from J, with 16 bases between.

This clonotype was seen more than once but under ten times. The chain combines TRBV2 with TRBJ2-4, with 9 bases aligning to TRBD1. The germline V gene has CDR1 SNHLY and CDR2 FYNNEI. The length of the CDR3 is 16 residues. V lost 4 bases to trimming and J lost 2 bases; unmatched junction nucleotides: 6. The CDR3 reads CASSGQGVTSKNIQYF. The CDR3 DNA reads as TGTGCCAGCAGTGGACAGGGGGTTACCTCCAAAAACATTCAGTACTTC. Together with reference TRBV2 and TRBJ2-4, the CDR3 gives the full variable domain: EPEVTQTPSHQVTQMGQEVILRCVPISNHLYFYWYRQILGQKVEFLVSFYNNEISEKSEIFDDQFSVERPDGSNFTLKIRSTKLEDSAMYFCASSGQGVTSKNIQYFGAGTRLSVL.

This clonotype has a count of ten or more. The chain couples TRBV12-3 or TRBV12-4 to TRBJ2-2; TRBD1 matches at 12 bases. The CDR3 runs to 18 residues. V trimming: 6 bases; J trimming: 2 bases; junction bases outside the gene matches: 10. The CDR3 sequence: CASRGFRDRGHNTGELFF. CDR3 DNA: TGTGCCAGCAGGGGGTTCCGGGACAGGGGGCACAACACCGGGGAGCTGTTTTTT.

This rearrangement joins TRBV4-1 to TRBJ2-7, with D unclear. Looked up from germline, CDR1 is MGHRA and CDR2 is YSYEKL. The CDR3 consists of 15 residues. V was clipped by 2 bases and J by 6 bases, with 17 bases between them. Here the CDR3 reads CASSQPMAELVEQYF. CDR3 DNA: TGCGCCAGCAGCCAACCCATGGCGGAGCTAGTCGAGCAGTACTTC.

The table lists this clonotype with a few counts. The gene calls are TRBV12-3 or TRBV12-4 and TRBJ1-6, with a possible D match to TRBD1 (6 bases). Trimming removed 5 bases at V and 0 bases at J, with 14 bases between. CDR3 size: 17 residues. In nucleotides, the CDR3 is TGTGCCAGCAGTAAAAGGGGGGTAGGCTCCTATAATTCACCCCTCCACTTT. Its translation: CASSKRGVGSYNSPLHF.

This chain links TRBV11-2 with TRBJ2-7; TRBD2 aligns across 10 bases. CDR1 SGHAT and CDR2 FQNNGV come from the germline V gene. The CDR3 consists of 15 residues. Germline trimming cut 5 bases from V and 0 bases from J; bases unmatched to any gene: 4. The CDR3 bases are TGTGCCAGCAGCCCGACTAGCGGGTTCTCCTACGAGCAGTACTTC. Amino acid sequence: CASSPTSGFSYEQYF. Supplemented by reference TRBV11-2 and TRBJ2-7, the full variable domain reads EAGVAQSPRYKIIEKRQSVAFWCNPISGHATLYWYQQILGQGPKLLIQFQNNGVVDDSQLPKDRFSAERLKGVDSTLKIQPAKLEDSAVYLCASSPTSGFSYEQYFGPGTRLTVT.

The chain couples TRBV28 to TRBJ1-1, with TRBD1 as a possible D gene (5 bases). The CDR3 has 17 amino acids. CDR1 is MDHEN, CDR2 SYDVKM, per germline. The V and J ends lost 6 bases and 4 bases respectively, with 24 bases between them. Here the CDR3 DNA reads TGTGCCAGCAGACATACGGCGGGGCGCGCCTACGTCACTGAAGCTTTCTTT. Its protein product is CASRHTAGRAYVTEAFF.

This clonotype appeared many times. The chain joins TRBV20-1 to TRBJ2-7; TRBD2 aligns across 7 bases. Unmatched junction bases numbered 7, after V lost 6 bases and J lost 2 bases. Germline assignment: CDR1 DFQATT and CDR2 SNEGSKA (reference sequence). This CDR3 is built from 13 residues. CDR3 DNA sequence: TGCAGTGCCCCGGGGGGAGGCACCTACGAGCAGTACTTC. Amino acids: CSAPGGGTYEQYF.

This clonotype has a handful of counts. This chain links TRBV9 with TRBJ2-6, with TRBD1 matching over 7 bases. V lost 3 bases and J lost 0; bases outside the gene matches: 18. The CDR3 sequence is 21 residues long. Germline assignment: CDR1 SGDLS and CDR2 YYNGEE. The CDR3 DNA is TGTGCCAGCAGCGCGGCTTACGGGATGGGACAGCGGCTCTCTGGGGCCAACGTCCTGACTTTC. Translation: CASSAAYGMGQRLSGANVLTF.

This clonotype came up many times. The CDR3 loop is CASSLVGASSYEQYF. The CDR3 DNA reads TGTGCCAGCAGTTTAGTGGGAGCTAGCTCCTACGAGCAGTACTTC. The chain recombines TRBV28 with TRBJ2-7, with D possibly being TRBD2 (5 bases). The CDR3 is made up of 15 amino acids. Germline loops: CDR1 MDHEN, CDR2 SYDVKM. The ends were cut back, 2 bases at V and 0 bases at J, with 11 bases in the middle.

This clonotype was detected many times. This chain links TRBV12-3 or TRBV12-4 with TRBJ2-5; TRBD2 matches at 12 bases. V lost 5 bases and J lost 4; bases outside the gene matches: 5. This CDR3 has 15 amino acids. The CDR3 nucleotides are TGTGCCAGCAGTCCTCGACTAGCGGGAGCAGAGACCCAGTACTTC. This translates into CASSPRLAGAETQYF.

The J gene is TRBJ1-1, the V gene TRBV20-1, with D uncertain. Trimming stripped 6 bases from V and 1 base from J, with 18 bases between. The CDR3 sequence is 15 residues long. From germline, CDR1 is DFQATT and CDR2 SNEGSKA (reference sequence). Here the CDR3 reads CSATPASLGNTEAFF. CDR3 bases: TGCAGTGCAACCCCGGCGAGTCTAGGGAACACTGAAGCTTTCTTT.

This clonotype was counted ten times or more. The chain employs TRBV28 and TRBJ2-7; D not certain. The V end lost 3 bases, the J end lost 2 bases, and 8 bases lay between the germline ends. There are 13 residues in the CDR3. Germline lookup yields CDR1 MDHEN and CDR2 SYDVKM. CDR3 DNA sequence: TGTGCCAGCAGTTTGCAGAGTACCTACGAGCAGTACTTC. Its protein is CASSLQSTYEQYF. The full variable domain, rest sourced from reference TRBV28 and TRBJ2-7, is DVKVTQSSRYLVKRTGEKVFLECVQDMDHENMFWYRQDPGLGLRLIYFSYDVKMKEKGDIPEGYSVSREKKERFSLILESASTNQTSMYLCASSLQSTYEQYFGPGTRLTVT.

For this clonotype: This may arise from a read error, as a much more abundant clone is one base away. Since no conserved phenylalanine or tryptophan closes the CDR3, a read error is the likely cause. The DNA is left out, because the CDR3 cannot be placed on it with certainty; the CDR3 is given as TCRdb lists it. The chain joins TRBV18 to TRBJ1-2; TRBD1, the table's D call, lacks a check against the DNA. Germline CDR1 is KGHSH and CDR2 is LQKENI. The CDR3 numbers 11 amino acids, ends counted. The CDR3 sequence: CASSPTGLHTV.

In its sample, this clonotype was seen many times. The chain uses TRBV30 and TRBJ1-1, with 7 bases lining up with TRBD1. The CDR3 is 12 residues long. Unmatched junction bases numbered 8, after V lost 7 bases and J lost 6 bases. Germline CDR1 GTSNPN, CDR2 SVGIG (reference sequence). CDR3: CASRTGGAEAFF. The CDR3 DNA reads as TGTGCCTCAAGGACAGGTGGGGCTGAAGCTTTCTTT.